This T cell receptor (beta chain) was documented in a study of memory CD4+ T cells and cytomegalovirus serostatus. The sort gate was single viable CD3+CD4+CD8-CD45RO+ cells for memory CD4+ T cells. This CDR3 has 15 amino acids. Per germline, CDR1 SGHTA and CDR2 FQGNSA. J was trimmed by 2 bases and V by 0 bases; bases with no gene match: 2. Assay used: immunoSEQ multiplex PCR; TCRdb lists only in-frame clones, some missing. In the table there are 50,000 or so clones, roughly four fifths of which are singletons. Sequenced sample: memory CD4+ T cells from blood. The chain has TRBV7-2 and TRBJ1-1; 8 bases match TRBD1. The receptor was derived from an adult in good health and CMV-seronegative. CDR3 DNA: TGTGCCAGCAGCTTAGCACAGGGGGTTAACACTGAAGCTTTCTTT. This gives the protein CASSLAQGVNTEAFF.